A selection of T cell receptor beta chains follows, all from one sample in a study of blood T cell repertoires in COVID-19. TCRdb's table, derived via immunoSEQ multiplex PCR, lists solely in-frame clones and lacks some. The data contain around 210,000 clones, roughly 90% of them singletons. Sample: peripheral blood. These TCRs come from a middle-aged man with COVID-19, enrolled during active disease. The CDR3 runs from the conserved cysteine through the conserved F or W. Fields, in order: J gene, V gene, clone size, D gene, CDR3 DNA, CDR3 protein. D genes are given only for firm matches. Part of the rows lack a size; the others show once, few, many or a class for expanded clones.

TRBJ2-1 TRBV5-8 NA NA TGTGCCAGCGGCCTCGTGGGCCCCTACAATGAGCAGTTCTTC CASGLVGPYNEQFF
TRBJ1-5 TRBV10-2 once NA TGCGCCAGCACTCCGACGGACATCAATCAGCCCCAGCATTTT CASTPTDINQPQHF
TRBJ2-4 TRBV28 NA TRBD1 TGTGCCAGCAGGGGGACAGGGGGTAGGGACATTCAGTACTTC CASRGTGGRDIQYF
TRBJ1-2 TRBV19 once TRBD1 TGTGCCAGTAGTTTCTCCGGGACAGGGGGCGAACACACCTTC CASSFSGTGGEHTF
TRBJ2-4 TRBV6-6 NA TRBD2 TGTGCCAGCTGCTCTCCCCCCCTAGCGGGAGGACCCGCCGCAGTAATCAAAAACATTCAGTACTTC CASCSPPLAGGPAAVIKNIQYF
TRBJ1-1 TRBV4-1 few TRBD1 TGCGCCAGCAGGAAAATTCAGGGGGCTGGAGCTTTCTTT CASRKIQGAGAFF
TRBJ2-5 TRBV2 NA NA TGTGCCAGCAGTGAAGTGCTAGCCGGGAAAGAGACCCAGTACTTC CASSEVLAGKETQYF
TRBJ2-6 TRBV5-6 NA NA TGTGCCAGCAGCTCCGTCTCTGGGGCCAACGTCCTGACTTTC CASSSVSGANVLTF
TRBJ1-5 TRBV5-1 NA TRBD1 TGCGCCAGCAGCCCGGGACAGGATAGCAATCAGCCCCAGCATTTT CASSPGQDSNQPQHF
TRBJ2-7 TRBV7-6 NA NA TGTGCCAGCAGCTTAGGGGGCTCGGGAGTCACCTACGAGCAGTACTTC CASSLGGSGVTYEQYF
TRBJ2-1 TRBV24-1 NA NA TGTGCCACCATAGAACACAATGAGCAGTTCTTC CATIEHNEQFF
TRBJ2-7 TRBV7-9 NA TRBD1 TGTGCCAGCAGCTTACCAGGGGGCGCGGACTACGAGCAGTACTTC CASSLPGGADYEQYF
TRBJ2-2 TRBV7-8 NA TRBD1 TGTGCCAGCAGCTCTTCCAGAGGGGGCTCCGGGGAGCTGTTTTTT CASSSSRGGSGELFF
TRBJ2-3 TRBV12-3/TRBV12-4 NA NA TGTGCCAGCAGGGAGGATAGCGCAGATACGCAGTATTTT CASREDSADTQYF
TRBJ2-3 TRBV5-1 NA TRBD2 TGCGCCAGCAGCCAGATAGCGGGGGGATACACAGATACGCAGTATTTT CASSQIAGGYTDTQYF
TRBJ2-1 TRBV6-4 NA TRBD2 TGTGCCAGCAGTGTGGCGGCGGGGGGGTACAATGAGCAGTTCTTC CASSVAAGGYNEQFF
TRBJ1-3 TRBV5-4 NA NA TGTGCCAGCAGCTTGGGCAGGGCCGCGAACACCATATATTTT CASSLGRAANTIYF
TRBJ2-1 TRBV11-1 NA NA TGTGCCAGCAGTCCTACTCGATTCCAGGGGTCCAGTGAGCAGTTCTTC CASSPTRFQGSSEQFF
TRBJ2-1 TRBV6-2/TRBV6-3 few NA TGTGCCAGCAGTTCCCCGGTGAGACTGAGGGAGCAGTTCTTC CASSSPVRLREQFF
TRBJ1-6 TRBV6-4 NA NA TGTGCCCCCCCCGTGGGACATCCGAGCTCCTATAATTCACCCCTCCACTTT CAPPVGHPSSYNSPLHF
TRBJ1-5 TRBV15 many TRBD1 TGTGCCACCAGACGACAGGGGGCCGACAATCAGCCCCAGCATTTT CATRRQGADNQPQHF
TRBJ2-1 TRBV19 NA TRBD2 TGTGCCAGTAGTATCTCTAGCGGTCACTCCTACAATGAGCAGTTCTTC CASSISSGHSYNEQFF
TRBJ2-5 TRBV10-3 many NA TGTGCCATCAGTGCGGGCCAAGAGACCCAGTACTTC CAISAGQETQYF
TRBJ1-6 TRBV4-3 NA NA TGCGCCAGCAGCCTTCTAGGGGTAGGGTCACCCCTCCACTTT CASSLLGVGSPLHF
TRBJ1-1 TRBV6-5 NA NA TGTGCCAGCAGTTACTCCGGGCCCGAGGGTGAAGCTTTCTTT CASSYSGPEGEAFF
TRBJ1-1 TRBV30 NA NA TGTGCCTCCCGTAGTGGGGGGTCCACTGAAGCTTTCTTT CASRSGGSTEAFF
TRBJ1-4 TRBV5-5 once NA TGTGCCAGCAGCTTTTCGGGGTTTAATGAAAAACTGTTTTTT CASSFSGFNEKLFF
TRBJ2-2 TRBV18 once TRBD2 TGTGCCAGCTCACCCCCTTACGGTGCTAGCGGGAGTTTGACCGGGGAGCTGTTTTTT CASSPPYGASGSLTGELFF
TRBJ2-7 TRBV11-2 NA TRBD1 TGTGCCAGCAGCCGGGGACAGACCTACGAGCAGTACTTC CASSRGQTYEQYF
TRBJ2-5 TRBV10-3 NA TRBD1 TGTGCCATCAGCCAAGGCCCGGGACAGAAAGAGACCCAGTACTTC CAISQGPGQKETQYF
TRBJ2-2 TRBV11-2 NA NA TGTGCCAGCAGTCAACTCCAGGGGACCGGGGAGCTGTTTTTT CASSQLQGTGELFF
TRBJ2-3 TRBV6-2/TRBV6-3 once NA TGTGCCAGCAGTTACACCCCTTCCGCGGACAGTGCTAGCACAGATACGCAGTATTTT CASSYTPSADSASTDTQYF
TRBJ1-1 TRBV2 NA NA TGTGCCAGCAGTGACAGGGGTGTTTGGAACACTGAAGCTTTCTTT CASSDRGVWNTEAFF
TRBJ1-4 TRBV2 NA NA TGTGCCAGCAGATCCGTCGAAAAACTGTTTTTT CASRSVEKLFF
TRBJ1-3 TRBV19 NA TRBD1 TGTGCCAGTAGTACGGGACAGAAAGGAAACACCATATATTTT CASSTGQKGNTIYF
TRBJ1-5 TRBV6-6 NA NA TGTGCCAGCAGTTACGATGGGGAGCAGCCCCAGCATTTT CASSYDGEQPQHF
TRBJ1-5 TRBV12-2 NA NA TGTGCAAGTCGCTTAGGGGGACTTTTAGGATGCAATCAGCCCCAGCATTTT CASRLGGLLGCNQPQHF
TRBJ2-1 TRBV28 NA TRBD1 TGTGCCAGCAACCCTGCGTTGGGGACAGGGTCTGGGAATGAGCAGTTCTTC CASNPALGTGSGNEQFF
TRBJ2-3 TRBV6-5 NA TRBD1 TGTGCCAGCGCCGACAGGGTGGCTAGCACAGATACGCAGTATTTT CASADRVASTDTQYF
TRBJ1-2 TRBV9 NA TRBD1 TGTGCCAGCAGCGTCGGACAGGACTATGGCTACACCTTC CASSVGQDYGYTF
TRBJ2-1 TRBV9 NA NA TGTGCCAGCAGCGTAGAAGGGGGCTACAATGAGCAGTTCTTC CASSVEGGYNEQFF
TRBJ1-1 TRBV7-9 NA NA TGTGCCAGCAGCCTAGGGGGGCAGGGTGAAGCTTTCTTT CASSLGGQGEAFF
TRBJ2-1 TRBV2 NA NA TGTGCCAGCAGTGAAGAGGATGGGCCGTACAATGAGCAGTTCTTC CASSEEDGPYNEQFF
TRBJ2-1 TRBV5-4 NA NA TGTGCCAGCAGCTTAATCTTTAATGAGCAGTTCTTC CASSLIFNEQFF
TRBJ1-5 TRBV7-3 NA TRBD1 TGTGCCAGCAGCTGGGACAGTCATCAGCCCCAGCATTTT CASSWDSHQPQHF
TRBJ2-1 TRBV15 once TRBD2 TGTGCCACCAGCAGAGATTTTACTAGCGGGAGGCTAAGCAATGAGCAGTTCTTC CATSRDFTSGRLSNEQFF
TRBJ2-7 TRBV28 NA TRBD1 TGTGCCAGCAGTCAGACCACACCCGGGACAGGTGAGCAGTACTTC CASSQTTPGTGEQYF
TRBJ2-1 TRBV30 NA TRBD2 TGTGCCTGGAGTGAGGCTAGCGGCTACAATGAGCAGTTCTTC CAWSEASGYNEQFF
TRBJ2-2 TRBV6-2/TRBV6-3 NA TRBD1 TGTGCCAGCAGTTACTCGGGTAGGGGGCGCACCGGGGAGCTGTTTTTT CASSYSGRGRTGELFF
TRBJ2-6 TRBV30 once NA TGTGCCTGGAGTGTAATCCACTCTGGGGCCAACGTCCTGACTTTC CAWSVIHSGANVLTF
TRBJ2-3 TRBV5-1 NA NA TGCGCCAGCGGACCGACAGGCCAGGGCAGCACAGATACGCAGTATTTT CASGPTGQGSTDTQYF
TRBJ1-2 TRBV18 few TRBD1 TGTGCCAGCTCACTAGCCGGGACAGTGGGCTATGGCTACACCTTC CASSLAGTVGYGYTF
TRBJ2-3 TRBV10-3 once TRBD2 TGTGCCATCACCGCGGCCCCGGGACTAGCGGCAGATACGCAGTATTTT CAITAAPGLAADTQYF
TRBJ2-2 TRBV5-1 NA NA TGCGCCAGCAGCTACGGGTTAACAGGACCCGGGGAGCTGTTTTTT CASSYGLTGPGELFF